A selection of T cell receptor beta chains follows, all from one sample in a study of cytomegalovirus exposure and HLA in healthy donors. Only in-frame clones appear in the TCRdb table, and some are missing; sequencing was by immunoSEQ multiplex PCR. The sample lists some 160,000 clones, approximately 80% occurring once. Input material: PBMCs. All receptors come from a woman aged 30 to 39 in good health and CMV-seronegative. Each CDR3 is given with its conserved first and last residue. D genes are given only for firm matches. Part of the rows lack a size; the others show once, few, many or a class for expanded clones.

v_call	clone_size	j_call	d_call	cdr3_aa	cdr3_nt
TRBV7-3	NA	TRBJ2-1	NA	CASSLMGRSSYNEQFF	TGTGCCAGCAGCTTAATGGGGCGTAGCTCCTACAATGAGCAGTTCTTC
TRBV13	few	TRBJ1-1	NA	CASSTGPGTNTEAFF	TGTGCCAGCAGCACCGGACCGGGAACGAACACTGAAGCTTTCTTT
TRBV9	NA	TRBJ2-5	TRBD2	CASSVQGGGVETQYF	TGTGCCAGCAGCGTACAAGGCGGGGGGGTTGAGACCCAGTACTTC
TRBV19	NA	TRBJ1-1	NA	CASSIVGGDTEAFF	TGTGCCAGTAGTATAGTAGGGGGGGACACTGAAGCTTTCTTT
TRBV11-2	NA	TRBJ2-7	NA	CASSPRDRITYEQYF	TGTGCCAGCAGCCCCCGAGACAGGATTACCTACGAGCAGTACTTC
TRBV4-3	NA	TRBJ2-2	TRBD2	CASSLRLAGGTGELFF	TGCGCCAGCAGCCTGAGACTAGCGGGAGGTACCGGGGAGCTGTTTTTT
TRBV23-1	few	TRBJ2-1	NA	CASSQSYHARPYNEQFF	TGCGCCAGCAGTCAATCCTACCACGCCCGTCCCTACAATGAGCAGTTCTTC
TRBV9	NA	TRBJ2-7	NA	CASSVGGDSNEQYF	TGTGCCAGCAGCGTGGGGGGAGATAGTAACGAGCAGTACTTC
TRBV7-8	NA	TRBJ1-1	NA	CASSLARGNTEAFF	TGTGCCAGCAGCTTAGCGAGAGGGAACACTGAAGCTTTCTTT
TRBV9	NA	TRBJ2-7	NA	CASSVGGRTYEQYF	TGTGCCAGCAGCGTAGGGGGCAGAACCTACGAGCAGTACTTC
TRBV7-2	NA	TRBJ2-5	NA	CASNQHPQETQYF	TGTGCCAGCAATCAACATCCACAAGAGACCCAGTACTTC
TRBV28	NA	TRBJ1-3	NA	CASSLRGNTIYF	TGTGCCAGCAGTTTACGGGGAAACACCATATATTTT
TRBV9	few	TRBJ2-3	TRBD1	CASSAGTGEADTQYF	TGTGCCAGCAGCGCAGGGACAGGGGAGGCAGATACGCAGTATTTT
TRBV5-1	NA	TRBJ2-6	TRBD2	CASSLGSGGSSGANVLTF	TGCGCCAGCAGCTTGGGCAGCGGGGGTAGCTCTGGGGCCAACGTCCTGACTTTC
TRBV6-1	few	TRBJ2-1	NA	CASRIRTASYNEQFF	TGTGCCAGCAGGATTAGGACAGCCTCCTACAATGAGCAGTTCTTC
TRBV7-9	NA	TRBJ1-6	NA	CSSSWENSPLHF	TGTTCCAGCAGCTGGGAGAATTCACCCCTCCACTTT
TRBV7-9	NA	TRBJ1-1	NA	CASSLRKGGAYRVEAFF	TGTGCCAGCAGCTTACGAAAAGGGGGTGCCTACAGGGTAGAAGCTTTCTTT
TRBV28	NA	TRBJ2-5	TRBD1	CASSPRAGGRETQYF	TGTGCCAGCAGCCCCCGGGCAGGGGGTCGGGAGACCCAGTACTTC
TRBV5-5	NA	TRBJ2-5	NA	CASSGRGASQETQYF	TGTGCCAGCAGCGGCCGGGGGGCGTCCCAAGAGACCCAGTACTTC
TRBV4-2	NA	TRBJ2-1	TRBD1	CASSRQGALYNEQFF	TGTGCCAGCAGCCGACAGGGGGCACTCTACAATGAGCAGTTCTTC
TRBV29-1	NA	TRBJ2-2	NA	CSVYTVNTGELFF	TGCAGCGTATATACAGTGAACACCGGGGAGCTGTTTTTT
TRBV10-2	NA	TRBJ2-7	NA	CASRPGLAPYEQYF	TGCGCCAGCAGACCGGGACTGGCTCCCTACGAGCAGTACTTC
TRBV7-6	once	TRBJ2-1	TRBD2	CASSGLAGGDEQFF	TGTGCCAGCAGCGGACTAGCGGGGGGTGATGAGCAGTTCTTC
TRBV14	NA	TRBJ1-1	NA	CASSQDSRFMNTEAFF	TGTGCCAGCAGCCAAGATTCGAGGTTTATGAACACTGAAGCTTTCTTT
TRBV7-6	NA	TRBJ2-2	NA	CASSLGTGGELFF	TGTGCCAGCAGCTTAGGGACGGGAGGGGAGCTGTTTTTT
TRBV6-4	NA	TRBJ2-2	NA	CASSSGNTGELFF	TGTGCCAGCAGTAGCGGGAACACCGGGGAGCTGTTTTTT